The 7 T cell receptor beta chains given below trace back to one sample, sequenced in a study of T cell responses to AZD1222 COVID-19 vaccine. Assay: immunoSEQ multiplex PCR; the TCRdb copy retains only in-frame clones and omits some. The table shows more than 75,000 clones, with about 89% occurring only once. The sequencing here drew on peripheral blood, taken on day 0 of AZD1222 vaccination. All receptors derive from an adult in good health.

This rearrangement joins TRBV7-8 to TRBJ1-2; D may be TRBD1 (6 bases). V was trimmed by 5 bases and J by 4 bases, leaving 20 bases between them. CDR1 is SGHVS and CDR2 is FQNEAQ in the germline V gene. This CDR3 comprises 16 residues. The chain's CDR3 is CASSEGGRQSVYGYTF. The CDR3 region has the DNA TGTGCCAGCAGCGAGGGGGGCAGACAGAGCGTCTATGGCTACACCTTC.

The gene calls are TRBV19 and TRBJ1-3; D is uncertain. V lost 5 bases and J lost 1, with 15 bases in between. There are 16 residues in the CDR3. Per germline, CDR1 LNHDA and CDR2 SQIVND (reference sequence). In nucleotides, the CDR3 is TGTGCCAGTAGTGATCCTTGGACGGGTTCTGGAAACACCATATATTTT. It is translated as CASSDPWTGSGNTIYF.

The V call is TRBV6-5, the J call TRBJ1-1; 7 nucleotides line up with TRBD1. CDR1 and CDR2 (germline): MNHEY, SVGAGI. This CDR3 has 13 residues. Trimming cost V 6 bases and J 4 bases; bases outside gene matches: 5. The CDR3 nucleotides are TGTGCCAGCAGCCCCAGGGGGGGCACTGAAGCTTTCTTT. This translates into CASSPRGGTEAFF.

The chain recombines TRBV28 with TRBJ1-4; D not resolved. V was clipped by 3 bases and J by 14 bases, with 10 bases between them. This CDR3 has 11 residues. CDR1 is MDHEN and CDR2 is SYDVKM in the germline V gene. The CDR3: CASSLRERLFF. The CDR3, as DNA: TGTGCCAGCAGTTTGAGGGAGAGGCTGTTTTTT.

This chain joins TRBV6-1 and TRBJ1-1; no firm D call. CDR3 length: 16 amino acids. Germline values: CDR1 MNHNS, CDR2 SASEGT. Trimming took 0 bases from V and 0 from J, leaving 11 bases between them. CDR3 protein: CASSEALRQMNTEAFF. CDR3 DNA: TGTGCCAGCAGTGAAGCGCTCAGGCAGATGAACACTGAAGCTTTCTTT.

This clone was picked up one time. The rearrangement links TRBV28 to TRBJ1-1, with 10 nucleotides matching TRBD1. CDR3 length: 15 residues. Germline lookup yields CDR1 MDHEN and CDR2 SYDVKM. With V trimmed by 5 bases and J by 4 bases, 7 bases remained unmatched. The CDR3, as DNA: TGTGCCAGCAGTAGCTCCGGGACAGGGGCCACTGAAGCTTTCTTT. Residues: CASSSSGTGATEAFF.

The chain employs TRBV27 and TRBJ1-5; the D gene is possibly TRBD1 (5 bases). V lost 4 bases to trimming and J lost 5 bases, with 15 bases between them. Per germline, CDR1 MNHEY and CDR2 SMNVEV (reference sequence). This CDR3 spans 15 amino acids. The CDR3 DNA is TGTGCCAGCAGTTCCATGGGGGTGAAAGATCAGCCCCAGCATTTT. It encodes CASSSMGVKDQPQHF.